Presented here are 10 T cell receptor beta chains from one specimen sequenced in a study of PD-L1 blockade in urothelial cancer. Repertoires were generated with immunoSEQ multiplex PCR, while TCRdb's copy carries only in-frame clones and drops some. The table lists around 51,000 clones, approximately 86% of them singletons, with approximately 16% in the top ten. This material consisted of PBMCs, taken around atezolizumab (anti-PD-L1) treatment. The receptors derive from a man in his 60s with urothelial cancer.

The chain is built from TRBV7-3 and TRBJ2-1, with 9 bases aligning to TRBD2. From germline, CDR1 is SGHTA and CDR2 FQGTGA. The CDR3 contains 12 residues. This chain's CDR3 is CSSGESYNEQFF. The CDR3 nucleotides are TGTTCTAGCGGGGAGTCCTACAATGAGCAGTTCTTC. The whole variable domain, filled in from reference TRBV7-3 and TRBJ2-1, reads GAGVSQTPSNKVTEKGKYVELRCDPISGHTALYWYRQSLGQGPEFLIYFQGTGAADDSGLPNDRFFAVRPEGSVSTLKIQRTERGDSAVYLCSSGESYNEQFFGPGTRLTVL.

The rearrangement links TRBV9 to TRBJ2-7, with TRBD1 as a possible D gene (6 bases). The CDR3 has 12 residues. Germline values: CDR1 SGDLS, CDR2 YYNGEE. The V gene lost 4 bases and the J gene lost 5 bases, with 10 bases spanning the gap. CDR3: CASSLRDNEQYF. DNA of the CDR3: TGTGCCAGCAGCTTAAGGGACAACGAGCAGTACTTC.

V is TRBV5-1 and J is TRBJ2-7, with 8 bases aligning to TRBD2. The length of the CDR3 is 15 residues. CDR1 SGHRS and CDR2 YFSETQ come from the germline V gene. Unmatched junction bases numbered 9, after V lost 2 bases and J lost 5 bases. As DNA, the CDR3 is TGCGCCAGCAGCTTTCGCCGCGGTAGCGGGGACGAGCAGTACTTC. Protein: CASSFRRGSGDEQYF.

V usage is TRBV29-1 and J usage is TRBJ2-3, with TRBD2 identical over 9 bases. J lost 0 bases, V lost 5 bases, and 6 bases had no gene match. Germline values: CDR1 SQVTM, CDR2 ANQGSEA. The CDR3 consists of 15 residues. The CDR3 is CSVSGGRASTDTQYF. The CDR3 DNA is TGCAGCGTTAGTGGCGGGAGGGCGAGCACAGATACGCAGTATTTT.

The J gene is TRBJ2-2, the V gene TRBV9; weak D call: TRBD2 (6 bases). Germline V gene sequence: CDR1 SGDLS, CDR2 YYNGEE. The CDR3 has 13 amino acids. V lost 2 bases and J lost 5, with 7 bases in between. CDR3 in DNA: TGTGCCAGCAGCGTGCGGGGAACCGGGGAGCTGTTTTTT. Protein product: CASSVRGTGELFF.

At least ten counts were recorded for this clone. This sequence joins TRBV6-5 and TRBJ2-2, with D possibly TRBD2 on 7 matching bases. This CDR3 has 15 residues. Germline-derived CDR1 and CDR2 are MNHEY and SVGAGI. V lost 7 bases to trimming and J lost 6 bases, with 18 bases between them. The CDR3 here is CASTPFKGGAGELFF. In DNA, the CDR3 is TGTGCCAGCACCCCGTTTAAGGGGGGGGCCGGGGAGCTGTTTTTT.

This clone was counted once. The chain has TRBV6-5 and TRBJ1-4, with 8 bases aligning to TRBD1. Losses at the gene ends were 0 bases for V and 8 bases for J; bases not matched to a gene: 5. The CDR3 length is 15 residues. The germline V gene encodes CDR1 MNHEY and CDR2 SVGAGI. The CDR3 loop reads CASSYSTGEYEKLFF. For the CDR3, the DNA is TGTGCCAGCAGTTACTCGACAGGGGAGTACGAAAAACTGTTTTTT.

The V gene is TRBV19, the J gene TRBJ1-1, with 10 bases fitting TRBD1. CDR3 size: 14 residues. The trim removed 5 bases at V and 6 bases at J, leaving 6 bases unmatched. Germline CDR1 and CDR2: LNHDA and SQIVND (reference sequence). The CDR3 DNA is TGTGCCAGTAGTTTGACAGGGGGCGTCGCTGAAGCTTTCTTT. It encodes CASSLTGGVAEAFF.

This clone was observed a handful of times. V gene TRBV18 combines with J gene TRBJ2-1; 7 positions match TRBD1. CDR1 is KGHSH, CDR2 LQKENI, per germline. The CDR3 sequence is 13 residues long. The ends lost 5 bases at V and 10 bases at J; junction bases unmatched: 8. CDR3 bases: TGTGCCAGCTCAAGGGACAGCTTGAGCGAGCAGTTCTTC. Translating it yields CASSRDSLSEQFF.

The rearrangement joins TRBV5-6 to TRBJ2-7, with D perhaps TRBD1 (7 bases). Between the trimmed V and J ends, which lost 1 base and 0 bases, there was a span of 17 bases. The CDR3 totals 17 residues. Germline assignment: CDR1 SGHDT and CDR2 YYEEEE. DNA of the CDR3: TGTGCCAGCAGCTTGCGGCGGGGCCGACAGGGCTCCTACGAGCAGTACTTC. This gives the protein CASSLRRGRQGSYEQYF.